This T cell receptor beta chain came from a study of T cell responses to AZD1222 COVID-19 vaccine. Study details: Pooled together were second doses at about 4 or about 12 weeks.

CDR1 is LNHDA, CDR2 SQIVND, per germline (reference sequence). CDR3 length: 13 residues. Trimming left V 11 bases short and J 1 base short, with 14 bases between. Study-wide points: A mostly white British donor set with more females was recruited, and clonal diversity was possibly underestimated. Spike-specific TCR breadth and depth both grew after two AZD1222 doses.

For this clone: What it recognizes is unknown.

Here immunoSEQ multiplex PCR was the method, and the copy in TCRdb shows in-frame clones only, minus some. Counted here are roughly 140,000 clones, around nine tenths occurring once; the ten biggest clones make up around 4.7%. The sequence came from an adult in good health. The rearrangement uses TRBV19 and TRBJ1-1; no clear D gene. The starting material was peripheral blood, obtained on day 0 of AZD1222 vaccination. The DNA for the CDR3 is TGTGCCGCCCGTAGAACGAGGAACACTGAAGCTTTCTTT. It codes for CAARRTRNTEAFF.